This entry features one T cell receptor (beta chain) sequence. Its antigen is unknown. The CDR3 is 17 amino acids. The germline CDR1 and CDR2 sequences are DFQATT and SNEGSKA (reference sequence). V was cut by 6 bases and J by 4 bases, with 24 bases left in between. This sample was included in a study of tumor-infiltrating lymphocytes in glioblastoma multiforme. General study findings and limits: Functional subtype sorting of these T cells was not performed.

TCRB libraries came from RNA via three nested multiplex PCR rounds. TCRB-specific cDNA synthesis used about 0.5 ug of total RNA. TCRdb reprocessed the multiplex PCR reads with MiXCR, giving one entry per CDR3 protein. The sample has 13,000 to 15,000 distinct CDR3 sequences; 55% to 75% are singletons. This sequence joins TRBV20-1 and TRBJ2-2; a possible D gene is TRBD2 (6 bases). The origin of this receptor is a male donor with glioblastoma. The material sequenced was brain tumor tissue. The CDR3 DNA is TGCAGTGCCATAAGGGCTGGCGGGGCCGGGGGCACCGGGGAGCTGTTTTTT. Translated, it gives CSAIRAGGAGGTGELFF.